The 25 T cell receptor beta chains presented below share a single source sample, sequenced in a study of blood T cell repertoires in COVID-19. Generated by immunoSEQ multiplex PCR, the TCRdb table keeps only in-frame clones and is missing some. In the table there are nearly 250,000 clones, approximately 90% of which are singletons. Material: PBMCs or T cells enriched from blood (not recorded which). These receptors came from a man aged 50 to 60 who had been exposed to COVID-19.

The chain combines TRBV7-2 with TRBJ1-3; 8 nucleotides match TRBD1. The CDR3 contains 19 residues. V lost 7 bases and J lost 0; bases outside the gene matches: 17. Germline V gene lookup returns CDR1 SGHTA and CDR2 FQGNSA. The CDR3 DNA is TGTGCCAGCACCAAGAACCCTTCAGGACAGGGCCTCTCTGGAAACACCATATATTTT. Translation gives CASTKNPSGQGLSGNTIYF.

The chain couples TRBV6-5 to TRBJ1-6; 9 positions agree with TRBD1. Unmatched junction bases numbered 8, after V lost 6 bases and J lost 8 bases. Germline-derived CDR1 and CDR2 are MNHEY and SVGAGI. The CDR3 loop spans 15 amino acids. The CDR3 sequence: CASSPGQGIDSPLHF. The CDR3 coding sequence is TGTGCCAGCAGCCCCGGACAGGGGATCGATTCACCCCTCCACTTT.

V usage is TRBV6-1 and J usage is TRBJ2-1; D is uncertain. Trimming removed 2 bases at V and 2 bases at J, with 13 bases between. This CDR3 region has 16 residues. Germline V gene sequence: CDR1 MNHNS, CDR2 SASEGT. CDR3 sequence reads: CASSENGRHPYNEQFF. The CDR3 coding sequence is TGTGCCAGCAGTGAAAATGGCAGACACCCCTACAATGAGCAGTTCTTC.

The gene calls are TRBV7-8 and TRBJ2-4; D is possibly TRBD2 (6 bases). V was clipped by 6 bases and J by 6 bases, with 18 bases between them. The germline CDR1 and CDR2 sequences are SGHVS and FQNEAQ. CDR3 size: 15 residues. The CDR3 region is CASSSTWDFINIQYF. The CDR3 bases are TGTGCCAGCAGTTCTACCTGGGACTTTATAAACATTCAGTACTTC.

This chain uses TRBV24-1 with TRBJ2-1; maybe TRBD1 (6 bases). V gave up 1 base and J gave up 2 bases, with 8 bases separating them. CDR1 and CDR2 (germline): KGHDR, SFDVKD. The CDR3 is 15 amino acids. In nucleotides, the CDR3 is TGTGCCACCAGTGATTTCGGACAGACCTACAATGAGCAGTTCTTC. Protein sequence: CATSDFGQTYNEQFF.

The chain has TRBV5-1 and TRBJ2-2; D remains ambiguous. In germline, CDR1 is SGHRS, CDR2 YFSETQ. There are 14 residues in the CDR3. V lost 3 bases to trimming and J lost 2 bases, with 8 bases between them. CDR3 protein: CASSYAGNTGELFF. The CDR3 coding sequence is TGCGCCAGCAGCTATGCAGGCAACACCGGGGAGCTGTTTTTT.

V usage is TRBV19 and J usage is TRBJ1-2, with D unclear. The germline V and J ends were trimmed by 4 bases and 5 bases, with 11 bases remaining between them. CDR1 and CDR2 (germline): LNHDA, SQIVND (reference sequence). The CDR3 is 13 residues long. CDR3 coding DNA: TGTGCCAGTAGTACCACAGCTACTTATGGCTACACCTTC. It translates to CASSTTATYGYTF.

A remark on this clone: Additional DNA sequences in this sample encode the identical CDR3. The rearrangement uses TRBV19 and TRBJ1-5, with 9 bases aligning to TRBD1. Losses at the gene ends were 5 bases for V and 4 bases for J; bases not matched to a gene: 3. The CDR3 extends over 14 amino acids. The germline gives CDR1 LNHDA, CDR2 SQIVND (reference sequence). In DNA, the CDR3 is TGTGCCAGTAGTCCCGGACAGGGGAATCAGCCCCAGCATTTT. Translating it yields CASSPGQGNQPQHF.

V and J are TRBV7-9 and TRBJ2-1, with a tentative D call TRBD2 (6 bases). Trimming cost V 4 bases and J 4 bases, with 17 bases left between them. The CDR3 has 16 residues. The germline V gene encodes CDR1 SEHNR and CDR2 FQNEAQ (reference sequence). CDR3 coding DNA: TGTGCCAGCAGCTCAACGGGTCGGAGGGCTTACAATGAGCAGTTCTTC. Protein: CASSSTGRRAYNEQFF.

The chain joins TRBV9 to TRBJ1-1; 8 bases map to TRBD1. Germline-derived CDR1 and CDR2 are SGDLS and YYNGEE. The CDR3 runs to 15 residues. Germline trimming cut 0 bases from V and 3 bases from J; bases unmatched to any gene: 4. CDR3 region: CASSVGRGLDTEAFF. The CDR3 DNA reads as TGTGCCAGCAGCGTAGGCAGGGGGCTTGACACTGAAGCTTTCTTT.

This clone was counted between two and nine times. This chain links TRBV5-1 with TRBJ1-1; 9 bases fit TRBD1. Germline CDR1 SGHRS, CDR2 YFSETQ. The CDR3 runs 14 residues. J gave up 4 bases and V 4 bases, and 5 bases lay outside the gene matches. The CDR3, as DNA: TGCGCCAGCAGCCGGACAGGGGACAGCACTGAAGCTTTCTTT. Residues: CASSRTGDSTEAFF.

This chain links TRBV9 with TRBJ2-5, with 9 bases matching TRBD1. V lost 4 bases to trimming and J lost 5 bases; unmatched junction nucleotides: 3. There are 13 residues in the CDR3. Germline CDR1 SGDLS, CDR2 YYNGEE. CDR3 bases: TGTGCCAGCAGCAACAGGGGGCTGGAGACCCAGTACTTC. Translation: CASSNRGLETQYF. Full variable domain (missing parts from reference TRBV9 and TRBJ2-5): DSGVTQTPKHLITATGQRVTLRCSPRSGDLSVYWYQQSLDQGLQFLIQYYNGEERAKGNILERFSAQQFPDLHSELNLSSLELGDSALYFCASSNRGLETQYFGPGTRLLVL.

The J gene is TRBJ2-1, the V gene TRBV9, with 7 bases fitting TRBD1. Germline-derived CDR1 and CDR2 are SGDLS and YYNGEE. V lost 0 bases to trimming and J lost 4 bases; unmatched junction nucleotides: 7. The length of the CDR3 is 16 residues. CDR3 sequence (DNA): TGTGCCAGCAGCGTAGAGGGGGACAGCTTTTACAATGAGCAGTTCTTC. Amino acid sequence: CASSVEGDSFYNEQFF.

This clone was detected only once. This chain uses TRBV7-9 with TRBJ2-1; D unresolved. This CDR3 spans 16 amino acids. Trimming took 5 bases from V and 2 from J, leaving 16 bases between them. Germline V gene sequence: CDR1 SEHNR, CDR2 FQNEAQ (reference sequence). CDR3 protein: CASSPWPIEPYNEQFF. In DNA, the CDR3 is TGTGCCAGCAGCCCCTGGCCCATCGAACCCTACAATGAGCAGTTCTTC.

The J gene is TRBJ2-2, the V gene TRBV4-1; D remains ambiguous. CDR1 and CDR2 from the germline V gene are MGHRA and YSYEKL. The germline V and J ends were trimmed by 1 base and 3 bases, with 9 bases remaining between them. This CDR3 is built from 15 residues. In DNA, the CDR3 is TGCGCCAGCAGCCAAGGCGACACATACACCGGGGAGCTGTTTTTT. The encoded protein is CASSQGDTYTGELFF.

The gene calls are TRBV18 and TRBJ1-6; D gene unclear. V shed 0 bases and J shed 3 bases, with 12 bases lying between them. Germline values: CDR1 KGHSH, CDR2 LQKENI. The CDR3 runs 17 residues. In DNA form, the CDR3 reads TGTGCCAGCTCACCACCGTTCACCGGGGTCTATAATTCACCCCTCCACTTT. Translating it yields CASSPPFTGVYNSPLHF.

CDR3 region: CASSLYRGSDQPQHF. CDR3 coding DNA: TGTGCCAGCAGCTTGTACAGGGGCTCGGATCAGCCCCAGCATTTT. The genes are TRBV5-6 and TRBJ1-5, with 7 bases identical to TRBD1. J lost 5 bases, V lost 1 base, and 6 bases had no gene match. Germline lookup yields CDR1 SGHDT and CDR2 YYEEEE. The length of the CDR3 is 15 residues.

This sequence joins TRBV29-1 and TRBJ2-1; D is uncertain. CDR1 SQVTM and CDR2 ANQGSEA come from the germline V gene. CDR3 length: 13 residues. Trimming shortened V by 7 bases and J by 9 bases, and 19 bases separated the two germline ends. CDR3 in DNA: TGCAGCGGATCCTGGTCCGAAGCATTTGAGCAGTTCTTC. This codes for CSGSWSEAFEQFF.

The V gene is TRBV3-1 (or the pseudogene TRBV3-2), the J gene TRBJ1-5; D is undetermined. The CDR3 has 14 amino acids. Germline CDR1 LGHDT, CDR2 YNNKEL (reference sequence). Trimming took 0 bases from V and 2 from J, leaving 5 bases between them. CDR3 nucleotides: TGTGCCAGCAGCCAAGATTCCGGCAATCAGCCCCAGCATTTT. Protein: CASSQDSGNQPQHF.

The chain links TRBV7-2 to TRBJ1-3; D is unresolved. The CDR3 loop spans 17 amino acids. Germline CDR1 and CDR2: SGHTA and FQGNSA. Between the trimmed V and J ends, which lost 2 bases and 5 bases, there was a span of 19 bases. CDR3 DNA sequence: TGTGCCAGCAGCTTATCATCGTCCACCTCGCGTCGAAACACCATATATTTT. Its protein is CASSLSSSTSRRNTIYF.

This clone was seen a single time. The chain is built from TRBV5-1 and TRBJ1-5; no clear D. Trimming cost V 4 bases and J 4 bases, with 12 bases left between them. Germline loops: CDR1 SGHRS, CDR2 YFSETQ. The CDR3 has 14 residues. The DNA of the CDR3 is TGCGCCAGCAGCGACGGGTCTCCGAATCAGCCCCAGCATTTT. It translates to CASSDGSPNQPQHF.

The CDR3 is CASSLGFGTGGKDTQYF. CDR3 DNA: TGCGCCAGCAGCTTGGGGTTCGGGACAGGTGGTAAAGATACGCAGTATTTT. The chain is built from TRBV5-1 and TRBJ2-3; TRBD1 aligns across 8 bases. This CDR3 comprises 17 residues. Germline loops: CDR1 SGHRS, CDR2 YFSETQ. V was pared by 0 bases and J by 5 bases, with 11 bases of the junction left unmatched.

The chain combines TRBV12-2 with TRBJ2-3; the D call of TRBD1 is as the table states it, not checked on the DNA. TRBV12-2 corresponds to a pseudogene. This CDR3 has 16 residues. DNA for the CDR3: TGTGCAAGTCGCTTGAGACAGGGGACTAGCACAGATACGCAGTATTTT. Protein product: CASRLRQGTSTDTQYF.

This sequence joins TRBV27 and TRBJ1-2; 11 bases agree with TRBD1. This CDR3 has 16 residues. Trimming cost V 0 bases and J 4 bases; bases outside gene matches: 4. Germline V CDR1 and CDR2: MNHEY, SMNVEV (reference sequence). DNA of the CDR3: TGTGCCAGCAGTTTATCGTGGGGGACAGGGGGCTATGGCTACACCTTC. Translating it yields CASSLSWGTGGYGYTF.

The CDR3 loop reads CASSATRLGYRLADLTYEQYV. In nucleotides, the CDR3 is TGTGCCAGCAGTGCAACACGACTTGGTTACCGACTAGCGGACCTTACCTACGAGCAGTACGTC. The V and J genes are TRBV2 and TRBJ2-7, with TRBD2 matching over 9 bases. Germline CDR1 reads SNHLY; CDR2 reads FYNNEI. The CDR3 contains 21 residues. J gave up 2 bases and V 4 bases, and 24 bases lay outside the gene matches.